These T cell receptor beta chains were read from a single sample in a study of beta chain features in type 1 diabetes. Only in-frame clones appear in the TCRdb table, and some are missing; sequencing was by immunoSEQ multiplex PCR. The sample has 200,000 to 300,000 clones; approximately 11% are singletons. Source material: naive CD4+ T cells from blood. The receptors come from a man aged 30 to 39 with type 1 diabetes. Both conserved end residues are part of each CDR3. Each record gives: CDR3 DNA, CDR3 protein, V gene, CDR3 length, J gene, D gene, clone size. The D gene is left open where the match is weak. Where a row states a size, it is once, few, many or the class of an expanded clone; other rows omit it.

cdr3_nt: TGCGCCAGCAGCAGAGGACTAGCGGGGCTGCCTAGCACAGATACGCAGTATTTT
cdr3_aa: CASSRGLAGLPSTDTQYF
v_call: TRBV4-1
cdr3_length: 18
j_call: TRBJ2-3
d_call: TRBD2
clone_size: -

cdr3_nt: TGTGCCAGCAGGCGGGGACAGGGTTACACCGGGGAGCTGTTTTTT
cdr3_aa: CASRRGQGYTGELFF
v_call: TRBV5-4
cdr3_length: 15
j_call: TRBJ2-2
d_call: TRBD1
clone_size: -

cdr3_nt: TGTGCCAGCAGCGTAGTCGGCGGAAATTCACCCCTCCACTTT
cdr3_aa: CASSVVGGNSPLHF
v_call: TRBV9
cdr3_length: 14
j_call: TRBJ1-6
d_call: -
clone_size: once

cdr3_nt: TGTGCCACCCGACCTAGCTCTGGGGCCAACGTCCTGACTTTC
cdr3_aa: CATRPSSGANVLTF
v_call: TRBV5-4
cdr3_length: 14
j_call: TRBJ2-6
d_call: -
clone_size: -

cdr3_nt: TGTGCTAGTGGTCCCGACATTAACCAAGAGACCCAGTACTTC
cdr3_aa: CASGPDINQETQYF
v_call: TRBV12-5
cdr3_length: 14
j_call: TRBJ2-5
d_call: -
clone_size: few

cdr3_nt: TGTGCCGCGCAAAATGGGCGGGGGTATTCACCCCTCCACTTT
cdr3_aa: CAAQNGRGYSPLHF
v_call: TRBV6-6
cdr3_length: 14
j_call: TRBJ1-6
d_call: -
clone_size: few

cdr3_nt: TGCGCCAGCAGCCAGTTTAGCGGGGGGAGGGATACGCAGTATTTT
cdr3_aa: CASSQFSGGRDTQYF
v_call: TRBV4-3
cdr3_length: 15
j_call: TRBJ2-3
d_call: TRBD2
clone_size: few

cdr3_nt: TGCGCCAGCAGCGTGACGGGGGCTGAAGCTTTCTTT
cdr3_aa: CASSVTGAEAFF
v_call: TRBV5-1
cdr3_length: 12
j_call: TRBJ1-1
d_call: -
clone_size: few

cdr3_nt: TGTGCTAGCAGCTTAGCGCGAGGGACTGAAGCTTTCTTT
cdr3_aa: CASSLARGTEAFF
v_call: TRBV7-7
cdr3_length: 13
j_call: TRBJ1-1
d_call: -
clone_size: -

cdr3_nt: TGTGCCAGCATACGGACAGTGGGGGATACGCAGTATTTT
cdr3_aa: CASIRTVGDTQYF
v_call: TRBV6-5
cdr3_length: 13
j_call: TRBJ2-3
d_call: -
clone_size: few

cdr3_nt: TGCGCCAGCAGCCAAGTTCCCGACAGGAGCAATCAGCCCCAGCATTTT
cdr3_aa: CASSQVPDRSNQPQHF
v_call: TRBV4-1
cdr3_length: 16
j_call: TRBJ1-5
d_call: -
clone_size: few

cdr3_nt: TGTGCCAGCAGCTTATTGGGTTCCGGGTTCTACACAGATACGCAGTATTTT
cdr3_aa: CASSLLGSGFYTDTQYF
v_call: TRBV7-3
cdr3_length: 17
j_call: TRBJ2-3
d_call: -
clone_size: few

cdr3_nt: TGTGCCAGCAGTGCCAGACAGGGGCCCGGGGAGCTGTTTTTT
cdr3_aa: CASSARQGPGELFF
v_call: TRBV2
cdr3_length: 14
j_call: TRBJ2-2
d_call: TRBD1
clone_size: -

cdr3_nt: TGTGCCAGCAGCTCCCTGGGGGGTGAGACCCAGTACTTC
cdr3_aa: CASSSLGGETQYF
v_call: TRBV5-4
cdr3_length: 13
j_call: TRBJ2-5
d_call: -
clone_size: -

cdr3_nt: TGCAGCGTTGAACGGCAGGGCTACACTGAAGCTTTCTTT
cdr3_aa: CSVERQGYTEAFF
v_call: TRBV29-1
cdr3_length: 13
j_call: TRBJ1-1
d_call: -
clone_size: few

cdr3_nt: TGTGCCAGCTCACCAAGCTTGAACACTGAAGCTTTCTTT
cdr3_aa: CASSPSLNTEAFF
v_call: TRBV18
cdr3_length: 13
j_call: TRBJ1-1
d_call: -
clone_size: -

cdr3_nt: TGCGCCAGCAAGGGACGCGGGGGAGTCACCGGGGAGCTGTTTTTT
cdr3_aa: CASKGRGGVTGELFF
v_call: TRBV5-1
cdr3_length: 15
j_call: TRBJ2-2
d_call: TRBD2
clone_size: few

cdr3_nt: TGTGCCAGCAGTTTACTGGGGAGAGAGACCCAGTACTTC
cdr3_aa: CASSLLGRETQYF
v_call: TRBV27
cdr3_length: 13
j_call: TRBJ2-5
d_call: -
clone_size: -

cdr3_nt: TGCAGTGCTAGAGCAGGAGAGACCCAGTACTTC
cdr3_aa: CSARAGETQYF
v_call: TRBV20-1
cdr3_length: 11
j_call: TRBJ2-5
d_call: -
clone_size: few

cdr3_nt: TGTGCCAGTAGTTTGCGGGAGAACACTGAAGCTTTCTTT
cdr3_aa: CASSLRENTEAFF
v_call: TRBV19
cdr3_length: 13
j_call: TRBJ1-1
d_call: -
clone_size: -

cdr3_nt: TGTGCCAGCAGCCCCCCAAAGGGGGTCTACGGCTACACCTTC
cdr3_aa: CASSPPKGVYGYTF
v_call: TRBV5-4
cdr3_length: 14
j_call: TRBJ1-2
d_call: -
clone_size: -

cdr3_nt: TGTGCCAGTAGTCCCGTGAGACGGTCCAGGGCATCCTATAATTCACCCCTCCACTTT
cdr3_aa: CASSPVRRSRASYNSPLHF
v_call: TRBV19
cdr3_length: 19
j_call: TRBJ1-6
d_call: -
clone_size: -

cdr3_nt: TGTGCCAGCAGCTTAGGGGCTCGAGCAGCTTTCTTT
cdr3_aa: CASSLGARAAFF
v_call: TRBV28
cdr3_length: 12
j_call: TRBJ1-1
d_call: -
clone_size: few

cdr3_nt: TGTGCCAGCAGCTTTGGACAGACAGATACGCAGTATTTT
cdr3_aa: CASSFGQTDTQYF
v_call: TRBV13
cdr3_length: 13
j_call: TRBJ2-3
d_call: -
clone_size: few

cdr3_nt: TGCAGCTCGAGGGGGATGACTGAAGCTTTCTTT
cdr3_aa: CSSRGMTEAFF
v_call: TRBV29-1
cdr3_length: 11
j_call: TRBJ1-1
d_call: -
clone_size: -

cdr3_nt: TGTGCCAGCAGTTACTCTGTGCAGGGGAATTTTGAGCAGTTCTTC
cdr3_aa: CASSYSVQGNFEQFF
v_call: TRBV6-5
cdr3_length: 15
j_call: TRBJ2-1
d_call: -
clone_size: -

cdr3_nt: TGTGCTGGGACGCGGGGGAGAGGTGAAAAACTGTTTTTT
cdr3_aa: CAGTRGRGEKLFF
v_call: TRBV30
cdr3_length: 13
j_call: TRBJ1-4
d_call: -
clone_size: few

cdr3_nt: TGCGCCAGCAGCCCTGGCGGGGGGAGGGAGCAGTTCTTC
cdr3_aa: CASSPGGGREQFF
v_call: TRBV5-1
cdr3_length: 13
j_call: TRBJ2-1
d_call: TRBD2
clone_size: few

cdr3_nt: TGCGCCAGCAGCTCCCTGAACACCGGGGAGCTGTTTTTT
cdr3_aa: CASSSLNTGELFF
v_call: TRBV5-1
cdr3_length: 13
j_call: TRBJ2-2
d_call: -
clone_size: -

cdr3_nt: TGCAGCGTTGGGACAGGCGAGGAGACCCAGTACTTC
cdr3_aa: CSVGTGEETQYF
v_call: TRBV29-1
cdr3_length: 12
j_call: TRBJ2-5
d_call: TRBD1
clone_size: -

cdr3_nt: TGTGCCAGCAGCCAAGGTTGGAGAGGTAGCGGGGGCCTCAGGGAGCTGTTTTTT
cdr3_aa: CASSQGWRGSGGLRELFF
v_call: TRBV14
cdr3_length: 18
j_call: TRBJ2-2
d_call: TRBD2
clone_size: few

cdr3_nt: TGTGCCAGCAGCTTAGCCGGGACACAAGAGACCCAGTACTTC
cdr3_aa: CASSLAGTQETQYF
v_call: TRBV7-2
cdr3_length: 14
j_call: TRBJ2-5
d_call: -
clone_size: once

cdr3_nt: TGCGCCAGCAGCTTGGGCCATCCCGCGACAGATACGCAGTATTTT
cdr3_aa: CASSLGHPATDTQYF
v_call: TRBV5-1
cdr3_length: 15
j_call: TRBJ2-3
d_call: -
clone_size: few

cdr3_nt: TGCGCCAGCAGCCAAGACAGGGCCGACTCCTACGAGCAGTACTTC
cdr3_aa: CASSQDRADSYEQYF
v_call: TRBV4-1
cdr3_length: 15
j_call: TRBJ2-7
d_call: -
clone_size: -

cdr3_nt: TGTGCCAGCAGCCGGACTAGCGGGGACCCCACAGATACGCAGTATTTT
cdr3_aa: CASSRTSGDPTDTQYF
v_call: TRBV4-2
cdr3_length: 16
j_call: TRBJ2-3
d_call: TRBD2
clone_size: -

cdr3_nt: TGCGCCAGCAGCAGAGGGACAGTTAATGAGACCCAGTACTTC
cdr3_aa: CASSRGTVNETQYF
v_call: TRBV5-1
cdr3_length: 14
j_call: TRBJ2-5
d_call: TRBD1
clone_size: few

cdr3_nt: TGCGCCAGCAGCCTAGGGGCAGTCCCCTCCTACGAGCAGTACTTC
cdr3_aa: CASSLGAVPSYEQYF
v_call: TRBV5-1
cdr3_length: 15
j_call: TRBJ2-7
d_call: -
clone_size: few

cdr3_nt: TGTGCCACCCGGGGGACAGACTCCTACGAGCAGTACTTC
cdr3_aa: CATRGTDSYEQYF
v_call: TRBV5-4
cdr3_length: 13
j_call: TRBJ2-7
d_call: -
clone_size: few

cdr3_nt: TGTGCCAGCTCACCAGGGAGGGGATCAAACTATGGCTACACCTTC
cdr3_aa: CASSPGRGSNYGYTF
v_call: TRBV18
cdr3_length: 15
j_call: TRBJ1-2
d_call: -
clone_size: -

cdr3_nt: TGTGCCAGCAGCCGGACGGGAACTAACTACGAGCAGTACTTC
cdr3_aa: CASSRTGTNYEQYF
v_call: TRBV9
cdr3_length: 14
j_call: TRBJ2-7
d_call: -
clone_size: -

cdr3_nt: TGCGCCAGCAGCTCGGACAGGGGGACGTTAGAAATCTTT
cdr3_aa: CASSSDRGTLEIF
v_call: TRBV4-3
cdr3_length: 13
j_call: TRBJ1-1
d_call: TRBD1
clone_size: -

cdr3_nt: TGTGCCAGCAGCTTAGTGACAGGGGGCTCTGGCTACACCTTC
cdr3_aa: CASSLVTGGSGYTF
v_call: TRBV5-6
cdr3_length: 14
j_call: TRBJ1-2
d_call: TRBD1
clone_size: few

cdr3_nt: TGTGCCAGCAGCTTAGGGTATCGCACTAGCGGACTCACAGATACGCAGTATTTT
cdr3_aa: CASSLGYRTSGLTDTQYF
v_call: TRBV7-2
cdr3_length: 18
j_call: TRBJ2-3
d_call: TRBD2
clone_size: -

cdr3_nt: TGTGCCAGCAGTGTCGGCTGGGCGAACACTGAAGCTTTCTTT
cdr3_aa: CASSVGWANTEAFF
v_call: TRBV6-1
cdr3_length: 14
j_call: TRBJ1-1
d_call: -
clone_size: few

cdr3_nt: TGTGCCAGCAGCATCGGTTTGGGAGGAGATGGCTACACCTTC
cdr3_aa: CASSIGLGGDGYTF
v_call: TRBV5-4
cdr3_length: 14
j_call: TRBJ1-2
d_call: -
clone_size: -

cdr3_nt: TGCGCCAGCAGCCAACTGGGGACTAGCGGGGGGGAACTAGCCAAAAACATTCAGTACTTC
cdr3_aa: CASSQLGTSGGELAKNIQYF
v_call: TRBV4-1
cdr3_length: 20
j_call: TRBJ2-4
d_call: TRBD2
clone_size: few

cdr3_nt: TGCGCCAGCAGCGTGGGGACACCCAACACCGGGGAGCTGTTTTTT
cdr3_aa: CASSVGTPNTGELFF
v_call: TRBV5-1
cdr3_length: 15
j_call: TRBJ2-2
d_call: -
clone_size: -

cdr3_nt: TGCGCCAGCAGCTTGGAGACTCCTAAGGAGACCCAGTACTTC
cdr3_aa: CASSLETPKETQYF
v_call: TRBV5-1
cdr3_length: 14
j_call: TRBJ2-5
d_call: -
clone_size: -

cdr3_nt: TGTGCCTGGAGTTCAAGCGGAGAGCAGTACTTC
cdr3_aa: CAWSSSGEQYF
v_call: TRBV30
cdr3_length: 11
j_call: TRBJ2-7
d_call: -
clone_size: -

cdr3_nt: TGTGCCAGCACCGAAACAGCTGACAATCAGCCCCAGCATTTT
cdr3_aa: CASTETADNQPQHF
v_call: TRBV6-1
cdr3_length: 14
j_call: TRBJ1-5
d_call: -
clone_size: -

cdr3_nt: TGTGCCTCACCCGCGGCCGTCGCGAACACCGGGGAGCTGTTTTTT
cdr3_aa: CASPAAVANTGELFF
v_call: TRBV30
cdr3_length: 15
j_call: TRBJ2-2
d_call: -
clone_size: -

cdr3_nt: TGTGCCAGCGTTAACAGGGGCAATCAGCCCCAGCATTTT
cdr3_aa: CASVNRGNQPQHF
v_call: TRBV28
cdr3_length: 13
j_call: TRBJ1-5
d_call: -
clone_size: -

cdr3_nt: TGCGCCAGCAGCGAGGACAGGAGGAACACTGAAGCTTTCTTT
cdr3_aa: CASSEDRRNTEAFF
v_call: TRBV4-1
cdr3_length: 14
j_call: TRBJ1-1
d_call: TRBD1
clone_size: few